A selection of T cell receptor beta chains follows, all from one sample in a study of blood T cell repertoires in COVID-19. Measured with immunoSEQ multiplex PCR; TCRdb has only the in-frame clones, and not every one. The table has around 78,000 clones, 80% to 90% seen once. The sequenced material came from PBMCs or T cells enriched from blood (not recorded which). Receptors were obtained from a woman aged 50 to 60 with acute COVID-19. The CDR3 runs from the conserved cysteine through the conserved F or W. For some rows the clone size is stated as once, few or many, or as a class when expanded; others skip it.

abundance	v_gene	j_gene	CDR3aa
.	TRBV6-2/TRBV6-3	TRBJ2-1	CASSIPAGDGAEQFF
.	TRBV4-3	TRBJ2-7	CASSQDGSGEGYEQYF
.	TRBV5-4	TRBJ2-3	CASSEGRETDTQYF
.	TRBV27	TRBJ1-4	CASSLSAGSYEKLFF
.	TRBV6-5	TRBJ2-1	CASRRAVSYNEQFF
.	TRBV29-1	TRBJ2-5	CSVRPQGTETQYF
.	TRBV2	TRBJ2-1	CASTYSYNEQFF
.	TRBV18	TRBJ1-6	CASSPESTGNGSPLHF
.	TRBV29-1	TRBJ2-1	CSVQGNYEQFF
.	TRBV6-5	TRBJ2-1	CASSSDRGENEQFF
.	TRBV29-1	TRBJ1-1	CSVEGGRTTEAFF
.	TRBV14	TRBJ2-1	CASSQEGYSGGPTKYNEQFF
.	TRBV6-5	TRBJ1-2	CASSYDRANYGYTF
.	TRBV28	TRBJ1-2	CASRAAYGYTF
.	TRBV6-1	TRBJ1-1	CASSGFRDRETMNTEAFF
.	TRBV7-2	TRBJ2-3	CASSPRHTDTQYF
.	TRBV19	TRBJ2-2	CASSKGASGRAVGELFF
.	TRBV7-2	TRBJ1-2	CASSLVGTGGNYGYTF
.	TRBV12-3/TRBV12-4	TRBJ2-1	CASSRQVYNEQFF
.	TRBV5-4	TRBJ2-5	CASSLDSPATETQYF
once	TRBV30	TRBJ1-2	CAWSGSRYGYTF
.	TRBV20-1	TRBJ1-5	CSASGGQPQHF
.	TRBV24-1	TRBJ2-1	CATSGQGAVNEQFF
.	TRBV18	TRBJ2-5	CASSPNLGYQETQYF
once	TRBV7-2	TRBJ1-6	CASSFKGQDNSPLHF
.	TRBV20-1	TRBJ1-1	CSALRTEEAFF
.	TRBV10-3	TRBJ2-2	CAIRTGSGTGELFF
.	TRBV6-5	TRBJ2-5	CASRRAGIPQETQYF
.	TRBV7-8	TRBJ2-7	CASSLEVASLVLNPYEQYF
.	TRBV18	TRBJ2-7	CASSPPLGGAYEQYF
.	TRBV4-1	TRBJ1-1	CASSQGLGRNTEAFF
.	TRBV12-3/TRBV12-4	TRBJ1-1	CASTEQGARDFF
.	TRBV19	TRBJ2-7	CASARERLGEQYF
.	TRBV2	TRBJ2-5	CASGGQGAYETQYF
.	TRBV4-3	TRBJ2-7	CASSQGRGDYEQYF
.	TRBV30	TRBJ1-4	CAWSVGIRTGEEKLFF
once	TRBV5-1	TRBJ1-3	CASSPGTGDGLTIYF
few	TRBV19	TRBJ1-5	CASSIGGGSRNQPQHF
.	TRBV7-9	TRBJ1-3	CASSFHTTSSGNTIYF
.	TRBV5-1	TRBJ1-5	CASSLGQNQPQHF
.	TRBV5-5	TRBJ2-7	CASSWSPTLAGAREQYF
few	TRBV10-3	TRBJ2-7	CAIRSGKNGGNHEQYF
.	TRBV7-9	TRBJ2-1	CASSRRASGSANEQFF
.	TRBV19	TRBJ1-2	CASTIDRGEYGYTF
.	TRBV19	TRBJ1-2	CASSTDRGNYGYTF
.	TRBV19	TRBJ1-5	CASSITSAGNQPQHF
.	TRBV4-1	TRBJ1-6	CASSQDKQSIYNSPLHF
.	TRBV5-1	TRBJ2-1	CASRPPSGQRSGNEQFF
.	TRBV7-9	TRBJ2-1	CASSFIGGLVLPEQFF